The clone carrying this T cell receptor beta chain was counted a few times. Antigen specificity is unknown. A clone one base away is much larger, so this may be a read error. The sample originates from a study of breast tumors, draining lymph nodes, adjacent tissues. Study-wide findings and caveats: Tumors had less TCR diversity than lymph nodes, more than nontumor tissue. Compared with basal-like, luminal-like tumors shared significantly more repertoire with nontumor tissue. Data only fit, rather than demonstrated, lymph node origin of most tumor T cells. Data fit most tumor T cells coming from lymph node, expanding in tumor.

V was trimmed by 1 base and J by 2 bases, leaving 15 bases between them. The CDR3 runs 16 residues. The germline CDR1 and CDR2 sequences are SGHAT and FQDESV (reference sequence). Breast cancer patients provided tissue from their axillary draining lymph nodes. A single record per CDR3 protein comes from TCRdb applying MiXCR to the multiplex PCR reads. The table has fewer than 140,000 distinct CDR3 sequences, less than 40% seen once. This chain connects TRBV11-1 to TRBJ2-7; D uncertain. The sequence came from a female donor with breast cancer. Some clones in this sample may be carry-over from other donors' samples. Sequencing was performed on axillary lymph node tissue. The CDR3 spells CASSLVTSAAAYEQYF. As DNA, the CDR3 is TGTGCCAGCAGCTTAGTCACTTCGGCGGCCGCCTACGAGCAGTACTTC. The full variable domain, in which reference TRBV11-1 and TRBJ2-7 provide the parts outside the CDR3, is EAEVAQSPRYKITEKSQAVAFWCDPISGHATLYWYRQILGQGPELLVQFQDESVVDDSQLPKDRFSAERLKGVDSTLKIQPAELGDSAMYLCASSLVTSAAAYEQYFGPGTRLTVT.